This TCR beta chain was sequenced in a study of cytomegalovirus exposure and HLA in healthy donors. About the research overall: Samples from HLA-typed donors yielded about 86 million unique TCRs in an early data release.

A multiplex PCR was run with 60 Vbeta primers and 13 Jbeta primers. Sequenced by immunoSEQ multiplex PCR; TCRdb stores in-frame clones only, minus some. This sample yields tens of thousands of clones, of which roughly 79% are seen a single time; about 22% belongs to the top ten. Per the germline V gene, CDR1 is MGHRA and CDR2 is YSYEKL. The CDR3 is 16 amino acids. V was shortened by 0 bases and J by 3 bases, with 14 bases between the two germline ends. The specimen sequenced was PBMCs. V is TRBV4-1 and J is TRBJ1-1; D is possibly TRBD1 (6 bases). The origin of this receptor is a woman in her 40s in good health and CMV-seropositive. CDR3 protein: CASSQDWREGDTEAFF. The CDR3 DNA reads TGCGCCAGCAGCCAAGATTGGAGGGAGGGGGACACTGAAGCTTTCTTT.